The 12 T cell receptor beta chains in this list originate from one sample, sequenced in a study of cytomegalovirus exposure and HLA in healthy donors. The PCR made use of 60 Vbeta and 13 Jbeta primers. Here immunoSEQ multiplex PCR was the method, and the copy in TCRdb shows in-frame clones only, minus some. The table gives under 130,000 clones; the top ten clones make up 0.45% to 0.6% of it. The sequenced sample consisted of PBMCs. These receptors all come from a man aged 50 to 60 in good health and CMV-seronegative.

The chain combines TRBV18 with TRBJ1-1; no definite D call. Germline loops: CDR1 KGHSH, CDR2 LQKENI. The CDR3 has 14 amino acids. The V and J ends lost 3 bases and 1 base respectively, with 9 bases between them. DNA for the CDR3: TGTGCCAGCTCACCCGGGCGGGGGAACACTGAAGCTTTCTTT. It encodes CASSPGRGNTEAFF.

The rearrangement joins TRBV27 to TRBJ1-1, with D possibly TRBD1 on 5 matching bases. The CDR3 is made up of 14 amino acids. Per germline, CDR1 MNHEY and CDR2 SMNVEV (reference sequence). The V and J ends lost 6 bases and 4 bases respectively, with 15 bases between them. The CDR3 DNA is TGTGCCAGCAGCGACGGTGGGGGGGTCACTGAAGCTTTCTTT. It is translated as CASSDGGGVTEAFF.

V usage is TRBV6-6 and J usage is TRBJ1-1; no clear D gene. CDR1 is MNHNY and CDR2 is SVGAGI in the germline V gene (reference sequence). This CDR3 contains 12 residues. Trimming cost V 8 bases and J 5 bases, with 12 bases left between them. DNA for the CDR3: TGTGCCAGCTTTGGGCCTGATACTGAAGCTTTCTTT. It translates to CASFGPDTEAFF.

CDR3 sequence: CASSLTTGGRYEQYF. Written as DNA, the CDR3 is TGCGCCAGCAGCTTGACCACAGGGGGCCGCTACGAGCAGTACTTC. The V gene is TRBV5-1, the J gene TRBJ2-7; 9 bases are shared with TRBD1. V was pared by 1 base and J by 3 bases, with 5 bases of the junction left unmatched. Germline CDR1 reads SGHRS; CDR2 reads YFSETQ. The CDR3 runs 15 residues.

The rearrangement links TRBV4-1 to TRBJ2-5; D call uncertain. Trimming removed 3 bases at V and 0 bases at J, with 11 bases between. CDR3 size: 15 residues. The germline V gene has CDR1 MGHRA and CDR2 YSYEKL. CDR3 amino acids: CASSQAALYQETQYF. The CDR3 DNA is TGCGCCAGCAGCCAGGCCGCTCTGTACCAAGAGACCCAGTACTTC.

The chain has TRBV19 and TRBJ1-1; no clear D gene. CDR1 is LNHDA, CDR2 SQIVND, per germline (reference sequence). V shed 2 bases and J shed 5 bases, with 12 bases lying between them. CDR3 length equals 14 residues. CDR3 loop: CASSISVVWTEAFF. Here the CDR3 DNA reads TGTGCCAGTAGTATAAGTGTAGTTTGGACTGAAGCTTTCTTT.

In the case of this clone: The sample contains more than one DNA sequence encoding this CDR3. This chain joins TRBV18 and TRBJ2-3; possible D gene TRBD1, 6 bases. The V gene lost 4 bases and the J gene lost 3 bases, with 14 bases spanning the gap. Germline values: CDR1 KGHSH, CDR2 LQKENI. CDR3 length: 15 amino acids. The CDR3 sequence is CASSRGQGSTDTQYF. In DNA form, the CDR3 reads TGTGCCAGCTCACGGGGGCAGGGTTCAACAGATACGCAGTATTTT.

The J gene is TRBJ1-2, the V gene TRBV30, with 8 nucleotides matching TRBD1. There are 14 residues in the CDR3. V was pared by 7 bases and J by 4 bases, with 11 bases of the junction left unmatched. The germline V gene encodes CDR1 GTSNPN and CDR2 SVGIG (reference sequence). The CDR3 loop reads CASFSGTGRYGYTF. The CDR3 nucleotides are TGTGCCTCCTTCTCCGGGACAGGCCGCTATGGCTACACCTTC.

V usage is TRBV7-9 and J usage is TRBJ1-2, with 9 bases lining up with TRBD1. Trimming removed 11 bases from V and 1 base from J; junction bases left unmatched: 8. CDR1 is SEHNR, CDR2 FQNEAQ, per germline (reference sequence). The CDR3 runs 14 residues. The CDR3 DNA is TGTGCCGGCGGGACAGGGATAATTAACTATGGCTACACCTTC. Translation gives CAGGTGIINYGYTF.

The chain links TRBV27 to TRBJ1-2; no firm D call. The CDR3 extends over 15 amino acids. The germline V and J ends were trimmed by 1 base and 4 bases, with 13 bases remaining between them. Germline CDR1 reads MNHEY; CDR2 reads SMNVEV (reference sequence). The CDR3 loop is CASSLYRGSGYGYTF. DNA for the CDR3: TGTGCCAGCAGTTTATATCGGGGTTCGGGCTATGGCTACACCTTC.

This chain connects TRBV29-1 to TRBJ2-7; 11 nucleotides match TRBD1. Trimming cost V 7 bases and J 4 bases; bases outside gene matches: 6. CDR3 length: 13 residues. CDR1 and CDR2 from the germline V gene are SQVTM and ANQGSEA. The CDR3 here is CSASGTGGYEQYF. The CDR3 DNA sequence: TGCAGCGCATCCGGGACAGGGGGTTACGAGCAGTACTTC.

The V gene is TRBV7-9, the J gene TRBJ2-1; 9 bases are a match to TRBD1. The length of the CDR3 is 14 residues. J was trimmed by 13 bases and V by 5 bases; bases with no gene match: 12. The V gene's germline CDR1 is SEHNR and CDR2 FQNEAQ (reference sequence). The CDR3 loop reads CASSKYRDRVFQFF. The CDR3 DNA follows: TGTGCCAGCAGCAAGTACCGGGACAGGGTATTTCAGTTCTTC.